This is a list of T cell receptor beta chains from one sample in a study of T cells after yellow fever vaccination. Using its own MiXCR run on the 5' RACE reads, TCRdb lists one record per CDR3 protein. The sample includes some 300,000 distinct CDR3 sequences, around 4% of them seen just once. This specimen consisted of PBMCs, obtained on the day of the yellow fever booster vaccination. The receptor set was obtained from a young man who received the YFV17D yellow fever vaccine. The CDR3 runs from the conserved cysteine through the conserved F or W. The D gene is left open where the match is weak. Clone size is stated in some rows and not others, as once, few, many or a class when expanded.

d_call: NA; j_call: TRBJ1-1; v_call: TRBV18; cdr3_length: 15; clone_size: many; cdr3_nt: TGTGCCAGCTCACCATTTGGGGATCTGGGGACTGAAGCTTTCTTT; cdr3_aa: CASSPFGDLGTEAFF
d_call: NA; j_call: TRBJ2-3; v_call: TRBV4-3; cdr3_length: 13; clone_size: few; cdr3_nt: TGCGCCAGCAGCCAAGGGACCGGGGATACGCAGTATTTT; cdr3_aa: CASSQGTGDTQYF
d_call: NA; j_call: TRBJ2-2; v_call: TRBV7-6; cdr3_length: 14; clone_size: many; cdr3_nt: TGTGCCAGCAGCTTAATCGCGAACACCGGGGAGCTGTTTTTT; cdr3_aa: CASSLIANTGELFF
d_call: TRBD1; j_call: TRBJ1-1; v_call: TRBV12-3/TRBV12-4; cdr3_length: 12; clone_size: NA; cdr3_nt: TGTGCCAGCAGTTTGGGGACAGGGGAAGCTTTCTTT; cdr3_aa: CASSLGTGEAFF
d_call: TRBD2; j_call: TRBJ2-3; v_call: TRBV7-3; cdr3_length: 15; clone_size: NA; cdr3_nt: TGTGCCAGCAGTAGGATTAGCGGGAGGACAGATACGCAGTATTTT; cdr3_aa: CASSRISGRTDTQYF
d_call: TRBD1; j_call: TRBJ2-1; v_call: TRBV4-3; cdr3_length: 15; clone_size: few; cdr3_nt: TGCGCCAGCAGCCACTCGGGGACAGGGACGAATGAGCAGTTCTTC; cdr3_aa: CASSHSGTGTNEQFF
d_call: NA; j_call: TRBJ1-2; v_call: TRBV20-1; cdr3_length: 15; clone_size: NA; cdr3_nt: TGCAGTGCTAGAGATCCAGGGGAACCTAACTATGGCTACACCTTC; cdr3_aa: CSARDPGEPNYGYTF
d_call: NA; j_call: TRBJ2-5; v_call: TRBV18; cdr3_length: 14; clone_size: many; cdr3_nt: TGTGCCAGCTCACCTCGCAGGGGTGAGGAGACCCAGTACTTC; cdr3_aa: CASSPRRGEETQYF
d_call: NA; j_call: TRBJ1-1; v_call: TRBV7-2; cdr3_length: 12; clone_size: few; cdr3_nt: TGTGCCAGCAGCTTGACAGGCTATGAAGCTTTCTTT; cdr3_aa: CASSLTGYEAFF
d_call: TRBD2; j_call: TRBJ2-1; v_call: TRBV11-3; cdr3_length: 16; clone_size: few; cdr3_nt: TGTGCCAGCAGCACCCTAAGCGGGGGGTCTTCAAATGAGCAGTTCTTC; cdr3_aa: CASSTLSGGSSNEQFF
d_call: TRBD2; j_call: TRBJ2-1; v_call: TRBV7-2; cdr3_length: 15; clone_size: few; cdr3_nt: TGTGCCAGCAGCAGGACTAGCGGGTGGCTGGGTGAGCAGTTCTTC; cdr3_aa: CASSRTSGWLGEQFF
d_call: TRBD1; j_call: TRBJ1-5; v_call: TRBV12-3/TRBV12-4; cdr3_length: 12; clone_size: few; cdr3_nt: TGTGCCAGCAGTTACAACGACAGGGACCAGCATTTT; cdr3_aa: CASSYNDRDQHF
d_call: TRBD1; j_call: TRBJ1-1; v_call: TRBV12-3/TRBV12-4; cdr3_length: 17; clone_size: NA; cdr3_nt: TGTGCCAGCAGCCGCTCCCGGGACAGGGGTTGGAGCACTGAAGCTTTCTTT; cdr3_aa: CASSRSRDRGWSTEAFF
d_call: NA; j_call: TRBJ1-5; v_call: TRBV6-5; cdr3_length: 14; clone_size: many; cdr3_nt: TGTGCCAGTGGAACAGGGAGTAGCAATCAGCCCCAGCATTTT; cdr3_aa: CASGTGSSNQPQHF
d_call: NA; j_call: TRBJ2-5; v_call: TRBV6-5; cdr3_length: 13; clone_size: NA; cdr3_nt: TGTGCCAGCAAGGGTGGGGCGCGAGAGACCCAGTACTTC; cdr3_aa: CASKGGARETQYF
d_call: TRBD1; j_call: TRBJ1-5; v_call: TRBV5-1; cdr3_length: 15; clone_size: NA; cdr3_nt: TGCGCCAGCAGCCAACAGGGGGGTCGCAATCAGCCCCAGCATTTT; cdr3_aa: CASSQQGGRNQPQHF
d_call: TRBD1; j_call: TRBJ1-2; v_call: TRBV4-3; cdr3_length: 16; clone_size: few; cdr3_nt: TGCGCCAGCAGCCAAGGAGGAGGACAGGGGTACTATGGCTACACCTTC; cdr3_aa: CASSQGGGQGYYGYTF
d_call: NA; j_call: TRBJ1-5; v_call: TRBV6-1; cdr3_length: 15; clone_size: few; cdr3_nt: TGTGCCAGCAGCCGTACAGGGAGTGATGATCAGCCCCAGCATTTT; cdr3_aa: CASSRTGSDDQPQHF
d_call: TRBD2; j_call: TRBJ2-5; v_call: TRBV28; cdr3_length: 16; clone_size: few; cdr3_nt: TGTGCCAGCAGTTTTCGGGCGGGGGGCCCCCAAGAGACCCAGTACTTC; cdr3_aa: CASSFRAGGPQETQYF
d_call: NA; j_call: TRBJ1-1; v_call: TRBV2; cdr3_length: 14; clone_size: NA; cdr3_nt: TGTGCCAGCAGTGGTATCGCCGTGAGGACTGAAGCTTTCTTT; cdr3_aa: CASSGIAVRTEAFF
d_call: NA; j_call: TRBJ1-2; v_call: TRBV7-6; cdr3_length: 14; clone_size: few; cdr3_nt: TGTGCCAGCAGCTTAGCGGTGGGGCTCGATGGCTACACCTTC; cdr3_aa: CASSLAVGLDGYTF
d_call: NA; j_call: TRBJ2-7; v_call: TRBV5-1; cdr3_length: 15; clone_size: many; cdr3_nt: TGCGCCAGCAGCTTGGAGCGACTTAGCTCCTACGAGCAGTACTTC; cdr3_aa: CASSLERLSSYEQYF
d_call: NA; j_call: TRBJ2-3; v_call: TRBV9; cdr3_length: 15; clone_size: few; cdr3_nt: TGTGCCAGCAGCGTAGCCTCCGTGGGGGCAGATACGCAGTATTTT; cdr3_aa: CASSVASVGADTQYF
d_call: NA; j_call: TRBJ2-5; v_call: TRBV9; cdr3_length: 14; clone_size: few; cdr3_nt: TGTGCCAGCAGCGTTTCCTCCTACCAAGAGACCCAGTACTTC; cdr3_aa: CASSVSSYQETQYF
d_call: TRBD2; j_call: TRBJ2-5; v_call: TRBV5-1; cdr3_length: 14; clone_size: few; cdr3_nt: TGCGCCAGCAGCTTGGATTTAGCGGGAGAGACCCAGTACTTC; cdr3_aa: CASSLDLAGETQYF
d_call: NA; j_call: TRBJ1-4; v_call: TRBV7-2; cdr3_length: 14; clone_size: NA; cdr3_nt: TGTGCCAGCAGCTTAGAACATTCGCAGGGAAAACTGTTTTTT; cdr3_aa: CASSLEHSQGKLFF
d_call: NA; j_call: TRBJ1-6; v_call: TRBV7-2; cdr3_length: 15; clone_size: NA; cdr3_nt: TGTGCCAGCAGCTATAGTGGGGGGGCTCTTTCACCCCTCCACTTT; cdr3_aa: CASSYSGGALSPLHF
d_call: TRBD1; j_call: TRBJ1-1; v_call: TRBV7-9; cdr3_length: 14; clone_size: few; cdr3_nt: TGTGCCAGCAGCGAACTGACAGGGGGCGCTGAAGCTTTCTTT; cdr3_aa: CASSELTGGAEAFF
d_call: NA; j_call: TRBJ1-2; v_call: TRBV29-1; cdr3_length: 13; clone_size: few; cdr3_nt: TGCAGCGTTACGGGGGTTAATCTCCGAGGCTACACCTTC; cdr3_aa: CSVTGVNLRGYTF
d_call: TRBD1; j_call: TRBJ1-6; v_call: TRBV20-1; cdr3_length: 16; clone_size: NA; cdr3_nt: TGCAGTGCTAGAGATACACTTACAGGGGTTCGCTCACCCCTCCACTTT; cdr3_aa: CSARDTLTGVRSPLHF
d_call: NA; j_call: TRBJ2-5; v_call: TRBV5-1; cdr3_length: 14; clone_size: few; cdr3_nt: TGCGCCAGCAGCTGGCAGGGTCACCAAGAGACCCAGTACTTC; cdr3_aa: CASSWQGHQETQYF
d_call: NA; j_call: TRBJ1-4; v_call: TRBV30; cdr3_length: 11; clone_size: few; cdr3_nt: TGTGCCTGGAGTGGACGAGAAAAACTGTTTTTT; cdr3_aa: CAWSGREKLFF
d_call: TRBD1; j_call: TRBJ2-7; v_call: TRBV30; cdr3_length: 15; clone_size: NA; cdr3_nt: TGTGCCTGGAGGGGGTTTAAGACAGGGATGAACGAGCAGTACTTC; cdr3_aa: CAWRGFKTGMNEQYF
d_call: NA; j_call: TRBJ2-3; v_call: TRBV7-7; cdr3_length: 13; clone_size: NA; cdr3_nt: TGTGCTAGCAGCTTGGGGGCCCCAGATACGCAGTATTTT; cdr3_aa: CASSLGAPDTQYF
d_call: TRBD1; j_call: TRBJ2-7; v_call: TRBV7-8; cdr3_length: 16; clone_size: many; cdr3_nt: TGTGCCAGCAGCTCACGACCGGGACAGGGGGGTTACGAGCAGTACTTC; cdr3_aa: CASSSRPGQGGYEQYF
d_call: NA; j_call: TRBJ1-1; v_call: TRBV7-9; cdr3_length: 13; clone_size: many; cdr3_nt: TGTGCCAGCAGCCGCCGACAGGTCGCTGAAGCTTTCTTT; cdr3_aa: CASSRRQVAEAFF
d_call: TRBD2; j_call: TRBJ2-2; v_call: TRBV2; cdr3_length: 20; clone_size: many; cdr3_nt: TGTGCCAGCAGCGTTGACCAGCGACTAGCGGGGTTGAGAGCCACCGGGGAGCTGTTTTTT; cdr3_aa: CASSVDQRLAGLRATGELFF